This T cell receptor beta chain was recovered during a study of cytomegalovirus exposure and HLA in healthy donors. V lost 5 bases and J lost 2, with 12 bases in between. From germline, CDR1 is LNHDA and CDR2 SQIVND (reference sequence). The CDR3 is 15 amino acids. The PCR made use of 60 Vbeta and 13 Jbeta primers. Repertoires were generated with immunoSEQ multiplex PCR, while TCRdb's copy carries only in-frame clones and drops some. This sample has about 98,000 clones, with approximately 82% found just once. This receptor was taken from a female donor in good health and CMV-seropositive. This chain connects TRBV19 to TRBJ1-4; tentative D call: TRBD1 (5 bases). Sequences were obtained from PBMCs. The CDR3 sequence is CASSSRGGTNEKLFF. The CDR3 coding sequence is TGTGCCAGTAGTTCCCGTGGGGGGACTAATGAAAAACTGTTTTTT.